The clone carrying this T cell receptor beta chain came up many times. What it binds is not known. This sample was taken from a study of CD8 T cells in ankylosing spondylitis. The CDR3 contains 15 residues. CDR1 and CDR2 (germline): SNHLY, FYNNEI. The V gene lost 1 base and the J gene lost 9 bases, with 16 bases spanning the gap. TCRdb re-called the 5' RACE reads through MiXCR, storing one row per CDR3 protein. The sample records about 200,000 distinct CDR3 sequences, 7% to 8% being singletons. The study's findings and limits: The study identified a TCR beta motif of several highly homologous variants that appeared characteristic of ankylosing spondylitis blood.

This sequence originates from a male donor with ankylosing spondylitis. This chain links TRBV2 with TRBJ1-5; D is possibly TRBD1 (5 bases). Sequencing input: blood, either unsorted or a sorted T cell fraction (not recorded which). The CDR3: CASSEVQESGWPQHF. For the CDR3, the DNA is TGTGCCAGCAGTGAAGTACAGGAGTCCGGGTGGCCCCAGCATTTT.